Following are 21 T cell receptor beta chains from one sample sequenced in a study. One entry per CDR3 protein results from TCRdb running MiXCR on the RT-PCR reads. The sample has more than 600,000 distinct CDR3 sequences, around 14% seen once. Material: memory CD4+ T cells from blood. These receptors were taken from a female donor in good health, serving as a healthy control.

This clonotype turned up a few times. The CDR3 is CASSDRADSNQPQHF. The CDR3 region has the DNA TGTGCCAGCAGTGACAGGGCCGATAGCAATCAGCCCCAGCATTTT. V and J are TRBV6-1 and TRBJ1-5, with TRBD1 as a possible D gene (5 bases). The V end lost 3 bases, the J end lost 0 bases, and 9 bases lay between the germline ends. The CDR3 totals 15 residues. Germline V lookup: CDR1 MNHNS, CDR2 SASEGT.

This clonotype was observed a handful of times. J is TRBJ2-5 and V is TRBV20-1; 8 bases map to TRBD2. The CDR3 contains 13 residues. Germline loops: CDR1 DFQATT, CDR2 SNEGSKA (reference sequence). V shed 3 bases and J 3 bases; nucleotides not matched to a gene: 3. CDR3 coding DNA: TGCAGTGCTAGCCAAGCGGGGGAAGAGACCCAGTACTTC. Amino acids: CSASQAGEETQYF.

The V gene is TRBV6-5, the J gene TRBJ1-1; D gene uncertain. Trimming took 7 bases from V and 2 from J, leaving 14 bases between them. The CDR3 has 14 amino acids. Germline CDR1 is MNHEY and CDR2 is SVGAGI. The CDR3 nucleotides read TGTGCCAGCACCTACGGGCTCGGAAACACTGAAGCTTTCTTT. Its translation is CASTYGLGNTEAFF.

At least ten counts were recorded for this clonotype. CDR3 in amino acids: CASSQDPGVLAKNIQYF. CDR3 coding DNA: TGCGCCAGCAGCCAAGATCCCGGGGTGTTAGCCAAAAACATTCAGTACTTC. The chain uses TRBV4-1 and TRBJ2-4; D is perhaps TRBD2 (5 bases). CDR3 length: 17 residues. CDR1 MGHRA and CDR2 YSYEKL come from the germline V gene. V lost 0 bases and J lost 0, with 12 bases in between.

V gene TRBV20-1 combines with J gene TRBJ2-3; TRBD2 agrees at 11 bases. The trim removed 0 bases at V and 6 bases at J, leaving 17 bases unmatched. The CDR3 has 19 amino acids. CDR1 is DFQATT, CDR2 SNEGSKA, per germline (reference sequence). The CDR3 is CSARDALFTSGSGVDTQYF. The DNA of the CDR3 is TGCAGTGCTAGAGATGCGTTGTTTACTAGCGGGAGTGGAGTGGATACGCAGTATTTT.

The gene calls are TRBV6-2 or TRBV6-3 and TRBJ2-4; D not certain. CDR1 and CDR2 (germline): MNHEY, SVGEGT. With 0 bases removed from V and 6 bases from J, the gap between germline ends came to 9 bases. The CDR3 consists of 14 residues. The CDR3, as DNA: TGTGCCAGCAGTTACTCGACTCGTGGAAACATTCAGTACTTC. It yields the protein CASSYSTRGNIQYF.

This clonotype was counted at least ten times. The chain has TRBV28 and TRBJ2-3, with D possibly TRBD2 on 6 matching bases. The V end was cut by 7 bases, the J end by 0 bases, with 14 bases between. The CDR3 totals 15 residues. Germline assignment: CDR1 MDHEN and CDR2 SYDVKM. DNA of the CDR3: TGTGCCAGCAATGCCCGCGGGGTTAGCACAGATACGCAGTATTTT. This sequence encodes CASNARGVSTDTQYF.

The V call is TRBV6-2 or TRBV6-3, the J call TRBJ2-7; TRBD1 matches at 7 bases. Germline V gene sequence: CDR1 MNHEY, CDR2 SVGEGT. V gave up 5 bases and J gave up 2 bases; unmatched junction bases: 15. CDR3 length equals 17 residues. The CDR3 here is CASSKSWTGPGTYEQYF. The CDR3 bases are TGTGCCAGCAGTAAATCATGGACAGGTCCGGGCACCTACGAGCAGTACTTC.

In its sample, this clonotype was seen many times. The chain couples TRBV7-8 to TRBJ2-7; 9 nucleotides align to TRBD2. This CDR3 region has 16 residues. Unmatched junction bases numbered 9, after V lost 0 bases and J lost 6 bases. In germline, CDR1 is SGHVS, CDR2 FQNEAQ. CDR3 protein: CASSLAGSGSYGEQYF. CDR3 DNA sequence: TGTGCCAGCAGCTTAGCGGGTAGCGGGAGTTATGGCGAGCAGTACTTC.

This clonotype turned up a few times. The chain is built from TRBV16 and TRBJ2-1; the match to TRBD2 covers 8 bases. Germline V gives CDR1 KGHSY, CDR2 FQNENV. The CDR3 spans 15 residues. Trimming at V came to 0 bases and at J to 8 bases, leaving 6 bases not matched to a gene. The CDR3 DNA follows: TGTGCCAGCAGCCAATCCCCCCGGGAGGGGGATGAGCAGTTCTTC. Its protein product is CASSQSPREGDEQFF.

This clonotype was detected a few times. One junction end disagrees with the germline gene, perhaps due to a read error. The chain uses TRBV4-3 and TRBJ1-1; maybe TRBD1 (5 bases). The CDR3 totals 15 residues. Germline lookup yields CDR1 LGHNA and CDR2 YSLEER. The CDR3 protein is CASSQDWGGPTVAFF. The CDR3 DNA is TGCGCCAGCAGCCAAGATTGGGGCGGACCGACTGTAGCTTTCTTT.

The chain links TRBV5-1 to TRBJ1-4, with TRBD1 identical over 8 bases. After removal of 4 bases from V and 7 bases from J, the junction contained 6 bases not matched to a gene. This CDR3 has 14 residues. Germline CDR1 SGHRS, CDR2 YFSETQ. CDR3 amino acids: CASSPGGAGEKLFF. CDR3 nucleotides: TGCGCCAGCAGCCCAGGGGGCGCCGGTGAAAAACTGTTTTTT. The whole variable domain, remainder taken from reference TRBV5-1 and TRBJ1-4, is KAGVTQTPRYLIKTRGQQVTLSCSPISGHRSVSWYQQTPGQGLQFLFEYFSETQRNKGNFPGRFSGRQFSNSRSEMNVSTLELGDSALYLCASSPGGAGEKLFFGSGTQLSVL.

V gene TRBV27 combines with J gene TRBJ2-5; 8 positions agree with TRBD2. V dropped 4 bases and J dropped 5; count of bases not matched to a gene: 9. The CDR3 consists of 15 residues. The germline V gene has CDR1 MNHEY and CDR2 SMNVEV (reference sequence). In DNA form, the CDR3 reads TGTGCCAGCAGTTGGACTAGCCAATCGCACGAGACCCAGTACTTC. This gives the protein CASSWTSQSHETQYF.

This clonotype was recorded many times. The gene calls are TRBV12-3 or TRBV12-4 and TRBJ2-5; D is perhaps TRBD1 (5 bases). The CDR3 consists of 12 residues. V lost 5 bases to trimming and J lost 2 bases, with 6 bases between them. DNA for the CDR3: TGTGCCAGCAGTAGACAGCAAGAGACCCAGTACTTC. It translates to CASSRQQETQYF.

The chain has TRBV3-1 and TRBJ2-3; 8 bases are a match to TRBD2. There are 15 residues in the CDR3. After removal of 2 bases from V and 3 bases from J, the junction contained 4 bases not matched to a gene. Germline V gene lookup returns CDR1 LGHDT and CDR2 YNNKEL (reference sequence). This CDR3 is CASSQMAGGTDTQYF. The CDR3 coding sequence is TGTGCCAGCAGCCAAATGGCGGGGGGAACAGATACGCAGTATTTT.

There are a few counts of this clonotype. The chain joins TRBV19 to TRBJ2-3; D gene ambiguous. This CDR3 spans 13 amino acids. Germline CDR1 is LNHDA and CDR2 is SQIVND (reference sequence). Trimming removed 6 bases at V and 5 bases at J, with 12 bases between. The CDR3 DNA sequence: TGTGCCAGTAGGCGCCAAGACCTAGATACGCAGTATTTT. Residues: CASRRQDLDTQYF.

This clonotype was recorded at least ten times. V and J are TRBV18 and TRBJ2-7; 7 bases match TRBD2. The CDR3 sequence is 12 residues long. J lost 3 bases, V lost 8 bases, and 4 bases had no gene match. CDR1 KGHSH and CDR2 LQKENI come from the germline V gene. The CDR3 region is CASSPGGYEQYF. CDR3 nucleotide sequence: TGTGCCAGCAGCCCGGGGGGCTACGAGCAGTACTTC. The whole variable domain, remainder taken from reference TRBV18 and TRBJ2-7, is NAGVMQNPRHLVRRRGQEARLRCSPMKGHSHVYWYRQLPEEGLKFMVYLQKENIIDESGMPKERFSAEFPKEGPSILRIQQVVRGDSAAYFCASSPGGYEQYFGPGTRLTVT.

This clonotype was counted between two and nine times. The chain recombines TRBV20-1 with TRBJ1-1; TRBD1 is a possible D gene (6 bases). With 3 bases removed from V and 7 bases from J, the gap between germline ends came to 12 bases. Per the germline V gene, CDR1 is DFQATT and CDR2 is SNEGSKA (reference sequence). This CDR3 has 12 amino acids. CDR3 sequence: CSASGNRDEAFF. The CDR3 DNA reads TGCAGTGCTAGCGGAAACAGGGATGAAGCTTTCTTT.

This clonotype showed up just a few times. This chain's CDR3 is CASSSTTSSQETQYF. The CDR3 DNA sequence: TGCGCCAGCAGCTCAACGACTAGCAGCCAAGAGACCCAGTACTTC. J is TRBJ2-5 and V is TRBV5-1; TRBD2 aligns across 7 bases. V lost 3 bases and J lost 1; bases outside the gene matches: 6. This CDR3 spans 15 amino acids. The germline V gene encodes CDR1 SGHRS and CDR2 YFSETQ.

This clonotype was observed a handful of times. V is TRBV24-1 and J is TRBJ2-3; a weak D match, TRBD1 (5 bases). The CDR3 is 15 amino acids. The V end lost 6 bases, the J end lost 2 bases, and 14 bases lay between the germline ends. CDR1 and CDR2 from the germline V gene are KGHDR and SFDVKD. Here the CDR3 DNA reads TGTGCCACCAGTCTTCCTTCGGACACCACAGATACGCAGTATTTT. Amino acids: CATSLPSDTTDTQYF.

This clonotype was seen at least ten times. This chain links TRBV20-1 with TRBJ2-7; a weak D match, TRBD1 (6 bases). V lost 0 bases and J 2 bases, leaving 14 bases between the germline ends. The germline gives CDR1 DFQATT, CDR2 SNEGSKA (reference sequence). The CDR3 covers 15 residues. The CDR3 sequence is CSARDLTGWAYEQYF. The CDR3 bases are TGCAGTGCTAGAGATCTCACAGGGTGGGCCTACGAGCAGTACTTC.